These T cell receptor beta chains were read from a single sample in a study of T cells in Graves' hyperthyroidism and ophthalmopathy. TCRdb passed the multiplex PCR reads through MiXCR, listing each CDR3 protein once. The sample carries about 110,000 distinct CDR3 sequences, approximately 15% recorded once. The sequencing sample was made of blood. These receptors were obtained from a woman aged 45-65 years with Graves' hyperthyroidism. Both conserved end residues are part of each CDR3.

v_call: TRBV2; j_call: TRBJ2-2; cdr3_aa: CASSEVTGPPGGELFF
v_call: TRBV18; j_call: TRBJ1-2; cdr3_aa: CASSTRGDYGYTF
v_call: TRBV5-1; j_call: TRBJ2-1; cdr3_aa: CASSSSAEVYNEQFF
v_call: TRBV5-1; j_call: TRBJ2-3; cdr3_aa: CASTSIAGGPSDTQYF
v_call: TRBV14; j_call: TRBJ2-3; cdr3_aa: CASSQMPRSTDTQYF
v_call: TRBV7-9; j_call: TRBJ1-5; cdr3_aa: CASSRNANQPQHF
v_call: TRBV20-1; j_call: TRBJ2-7; cdr3_aa: CSAREGLASSYEQYF
v_call: TRBV5-1; j_call: TRBJ1-1; cdr3_aa: CASSPLRGSDTEAFF
v_call: TRBV20-1; j_call: TRBJ2-4; cdr3_aa: CSARARTGGRAKNIQYF
v_call: TRBV7-8; j_call: TRBJ2-5; cdr3_aa: CASNPREGGSQETQYF
v_call: TRBV30; j_call: TRBJ1-2; cdr3_aa: CAWSITGFGGYTF
v_call: TRBV19; j_call: TRBJ2-2; cdr3_aa: CASSLPDGGTGELFF
v_call: TRBV11-2; j_call: TRBJ1-3; cdr3_aa: CASSLRGRVGNTIYF
v_call: TRBV30; j_call: TRBJ1-2; cdr3_aa: CAWTPLGGGDGGYTF
v_call: TRBV5-1; j_call: TRBJ2-1; cdr3_aa: CASSFGQYYNEQFF
v_call: TRBV25-1; j_call: TRBJ1-6; cdr3_aa: CASSWMAGSPLHF
v_call: TRBV28; j_call: TRBJ2-1; cdr3_aa: CASSEGRGGGNEQFF
v_call: TRBV30; j_call: TRBJ1-2; cdr3_aa: CAWSVQGLYGYTF
v_call: TRBV14; j_call: TRBJ1-1; cdr3_aa: CASSNLVGTEAFF
v_call: TRBV10-1; j_call: TRBJ1-1; cdr3_aa: CASSETGSTEAFF
v_call: TRBV5-1; j_call: TRBJ1-1; cdr3_aa: CASSAFRNPNTEAFF
v_call: TRBV29-1; j_call: TRBJ1-1; cdr3_aa: CSVGRVPEAFF